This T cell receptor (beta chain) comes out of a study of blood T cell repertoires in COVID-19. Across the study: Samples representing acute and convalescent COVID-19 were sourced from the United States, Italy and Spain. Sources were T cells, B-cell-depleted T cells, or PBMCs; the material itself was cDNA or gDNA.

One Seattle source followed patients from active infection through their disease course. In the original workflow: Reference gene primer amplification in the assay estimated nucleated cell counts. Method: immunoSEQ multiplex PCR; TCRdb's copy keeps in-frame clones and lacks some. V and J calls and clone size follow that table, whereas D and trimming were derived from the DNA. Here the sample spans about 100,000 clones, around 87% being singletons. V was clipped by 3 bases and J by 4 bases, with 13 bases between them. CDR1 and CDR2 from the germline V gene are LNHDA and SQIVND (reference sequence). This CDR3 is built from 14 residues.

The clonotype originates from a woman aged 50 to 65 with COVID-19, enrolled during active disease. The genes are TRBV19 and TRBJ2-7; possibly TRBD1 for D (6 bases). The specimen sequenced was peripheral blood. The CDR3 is CASSIGRGEYEQYF. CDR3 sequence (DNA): TGTGCCAGTAGTATCGGCAGGGGTGAGTACGAGCAGTACTTC.